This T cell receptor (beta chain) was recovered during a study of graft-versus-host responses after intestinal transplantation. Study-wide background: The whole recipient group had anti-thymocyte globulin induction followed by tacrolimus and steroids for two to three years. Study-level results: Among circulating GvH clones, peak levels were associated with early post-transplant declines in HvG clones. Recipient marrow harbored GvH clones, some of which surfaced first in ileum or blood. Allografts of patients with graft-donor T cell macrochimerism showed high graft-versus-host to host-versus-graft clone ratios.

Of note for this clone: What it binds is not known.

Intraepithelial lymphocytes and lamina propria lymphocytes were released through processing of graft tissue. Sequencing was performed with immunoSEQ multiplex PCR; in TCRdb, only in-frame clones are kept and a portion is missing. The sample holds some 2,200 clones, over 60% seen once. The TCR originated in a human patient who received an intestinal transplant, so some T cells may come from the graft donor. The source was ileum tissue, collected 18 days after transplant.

The CDR3 is CAIKQNVGMGTDTQYF. In nucleotides, the CDR3 is TGTGCCATCAAACAGAATGTGGGAATGGGCACAGATACGCAGTATTTT. The chain uses TRBV10-3 and TRBJ2-3; D remains unclear. Germline V gene lookup returns CDR1 ENHRY and CDR2 SYGVKD. The CDR3 length is 16 residues. The ends were cut back, 7 bases at V and 1 base at J, with 18 bases in the middle.